The next 24 T cell receptor beta chains were all read from a single sample in a study of STAT5B mutations in CD4+ large granular lymphocyte leukemia. Data came from immunoSEQ multiplex PCR; TCRdb stores just in-frame clones and leaves some out. The table records roughly 32,000 clones, roughly nine tenths of them present only once. What was sequenced was CD4+ T cells from blood buffy coats. The receptors shown here come from a human donor in good health.

The chain recombines TRBV2 with TRBJ1-1, with D possibly TRBD1 on 5 matching bases. The germline CDR1 and CDR2 sequences are SNHLY and FYNNEI. V gave up 2 bases and J gave up 7 bases, with 17 bases separating them. The CDR3 consists of 15 residues. CDR3 in amino acids: CASSELDSKGGEAFF. The CDR3 DNA reads as TGTGCCAGCAGTGAACTCGACAGTAAAGGCGGTGAAGCTTTCTTT.

This chain uses TRBV7-6 with TRBJ2-1, with 9 bases identical to TRBD2. The V gene end was trimmed by 5 bases and the J gene end by 4 bases; junction bases not matched to a gene: 6. The CDR3 runs 15 residues. Germline V CDR1 and CDR2: SGHVS, FNYEAQ. CDR3 in amino acids: CASSTIAGDYNEQFF. CDR3 nucleotides: TGTGCCAGCAGCACTATAGCGGGGGATTACAATGAGCAGTTCTTC.

The V call is TRBV19, the J call TRBJ2-1, with D possibly TRBD1 on 7 matching bases. Per germline, CDR1 LNHDA and CDR2 SQIVND (reference sequence). The V and J ends lost 4 bases and 9 bases respectively, with 13 bases between them. The CDR3 is 13 amino acids. The CDR3 DNA sequence: TGTGCCAGTAGTACCCAGGGGGGTGGTGAGCAGTTCTTC. It encodes CASSTQGGGEQFF.

The gene calls are TRBV5-1 and TRBJ2-3, with D perhaps given as TRBD1 or TRBD2 (6 bases each). Germline CDR1 SGHRS, CDR2 YFSETQ. V dropped 1 base and J dropped 3 bases, with 18 bases sitting between them. CDR3 length: 17 amino acids. The CDR3 loop reads CASSLIPGAGGTDTQYF. The CDR3 region has the DNA TGCGCCAGCAGCTTGATTCCGGGGGCAGGTGGAACAGATACGCAGTATTTT.

The chain has TRBV7-9 and TRBJ2-7, with unresolved D. The V and J ends lost 3 bases and 2 bases respectively, with 14 bases between them. The germline V gene encodes CDR1 SEHNR and CDR2 FQNEAQ (reference sequence). This CDR3 is built from 15 residues. The CDR3 reads CASSFDNLNPYEQYF. The CDR3 DNA is TGTGCCAGCAGCTTTGACAACCTGAACCCCTACGAGCAGTACTTC.

The chain uses TRBV5-1 and TRBJ2-7; the match to TRBD1 covers 7 bases. Germline CDR1 SGHRS, CDR2 YFSETQ. The CDR3 length is 15 residues. The V segment lost 0 bases and the J segment 7 bases; nucleotides outside the gene matches: 10. CDR3 amino acids: CASSLEGGAPREQYF. The CDR3 nucleotides are TGCGCCAGCAGCTTGGAAGGGGGCGCGCCGCGAGAGCAGTACTTC.

This chain joins TRBV2 and TRBJ2-5, with D possibly being TRBD2 (5 bases). CDR3 length: 15 residues. The germline CDR1 and CDR2 sequences are SNHLY and FYNNEI. Trimming removed 3 bases from V and 2 bases from J, with 13 bases in between. The CDR3: CASSDSGFRQETQYF. In DNA, the CDR3 is TGTGCCAGCAGTGACTCGGGGTTTAGGCAAGAGACCCAGTACTTC.

The chain links TRBV2 to TRBJ1-5, with D hard to call. The CDR3 is 12 residues long. Between the trimmed V and J ends, which lost 6 bases and 0 bases, there was a span of 3 bases. The germline V gene encodes CDR1 SNHLY and CDR2 FYNNEI. The DNA of the CDR3 is TGTGCCAGCAGGGGTAGCAATCAGCCCCAGCATTTT. As protein: CASRGSNQPQHF. The whole variable domain, remainder taken from reference TRBV2 and TRBJ1-5, is EPEVTQTPSHQVTQMGQEVILRCVPISNHLYFYWYRQILGQKVEFLVSFYNNEISEKSEIFDDQFSVERPDGSNFTLKIRSTKLEDSAMYFCASRGSNQPQHFGDGTRLSIL.

The V and J genes are TRBV19 and TRBJ2-2; D not resolved. Germline V gene data show CDR1 as LNHDA and CDR2 as SQIVND (reference sequence). V shed 0 bases and J shed 3 bases, with 8 bases lying between them. This CDR3 is built from 15 residues. Here the CDR3 DNA reads TGTGCCAGTAGTATAGAGGCTACCCACACCGGGGAGCTGTTTTTT. This sequence encodes CASSIEATHTGELFF.

The gene calls are TRBV7-7 and TRBJ2-1; 10 nucleotides line up with TRBD2. The CDR3 extends over 18 amino acids. With V trimmed by 5 bases and J by 0 bases, 10 bases remained unmatched. In germline, CDR1 is SSHAT, CDR2 FNYEAQ (reference sequence). CDR3 coding DNA: TGTGCCAGCAGCCCACTTCTGAGCGGGAGGGACTCCTACAATGAGCAGTTCTTC. Residues: CASSPLLSGRDSYNEQFF.

This sequence joins TRBV6-5 and TRBJ2-7; no reliable D call. Per germline, CDR1 MNHEY and CDR2 SVGAGI. V lost 6 bases, J lost 3 bases, and 6 bases lay in between. This CDR3 is 11 amino acids long. The CDR3 is CASRRGYEQYF. The CDR3 nucleotides are TGTGCCAGCAGGCGAGGCTACGAGCAGTACTTC.

This clone appeared a few times. The chain recombines TRBV6-1 with TRBJ1-5, with D unclear. The CDR3 is 13 residues long. V lost 7 bases and J 5 bases, leaving 12 bases between the germline ends. CDR1 and CDR2 (germline): MNHNS, SASEGT. The chain's CDR3 is CASTLVTHQPQHF. The DNA of the CDR3 is TGTGCCAGCACCCTCGTGACGCATCAGCCCCAGCATTTT.

The rearrangement joins TRBV19 to TRBJ2-2, with D hard to call. From germline, CDR1 is LNHDA and CDR2 SQIVND (reference sequence). The CDR3 loop spans 13 amino acids. The ends were cut back, 4 bases at V and 5 bases at J, with 8 bases in the middle. The CDR3 sequence: CASSSQNTGELFF. The CDR3 coding sequence is TGTGCCAGTAGTAGTCAGAATACCGGGGAGCTGTTTTTT.

This clone was observed once. The chain employs TRBV25-1 and TRBJ1-2; TRBD1 is a possible D gene (5 bases). CDR1 MGHDK and CDR2 SYGVNS come from the germline V gene. The CDR3 consists of 17 residues. The ends were cut back, 0 bases at V and 5 bases at J, with 19 bases in the middle. The CDR3 region has the DNA TGTGCCAGCAGTGAATACGCTTTGGACATACGGGGATATGGCTACACCTTC. Its protein product is CASSEYALDIRGYGYTF.

The rearrangement uses TRBV10-3 and TRBJ2-7, with TRBD1 identical over 7 bases. Germline V lookup: CDR1 ENHRY, CDR2 SYGVKD. J gave up 3 bases and V 6 bases, and 2 bases lay outside the gene matches. The CDR3 consists of 12 residues. As DNA, the CDR3 is TGTGCCATCAGGGGGGACAGCTACGAGCAGTACTTC. Translation gives CAIRGDSYEQYF.

This clone occurred a few times. V and J are TRBV14 and TRBJ2-7, with TRBD1 matching 7 bases. The V segment lost 1 base and the J segment 12 bases; nucleotides outside the gene matches: 6. This CDR3 comprises 12 residues. The germline CDR1 and CDR2 sequences are SGHDN and FVKESK. CDR3 region: CASSQARDSRYF. Here the CDR3 DNA reads TGTGCCAGCAGCCAAGCCCGGGACAGTAGGTACTTC. Full variable domain (remainder filled in from reference TRBV14 and TRBJ2-7): EAGVTQFPSHSVIEKGQTVTLRCDPISGHDNLYWYRRVMGKEIKFLLHFVKESKQDESGMPNNRFLAERTGGTYSTLKVQPAELEDSGVYFCASSQARDSRYFGPGTRLTVT.

This chain uses TRBV11-2 with TRBJ2-5; 7 nucleotides line up with TRBD2. CDR3 length: 15 amino acids. V was pared by 8 bases and J by 2 bases, with 11 bases of the junction left unmatched. The V gene's germline CDR1 is SGHAT and CDR2 FQNNGV. The CDR3 DNA sequence: TGTGCCAGCCGGGGAATCCGCGGGGGACAAGAGACCCAGTACTTC. Its protein product is CASRGIRGGQETQYF.

The chain combines TRBV5-4 with TRBJ2-3, with TRBD2 matching 7 bases. CDR3 length: 16 amino acids. V lost 0 bases, J lost 0 bases, and 4 bases stayed unmatched. Germline loops: CDR1 SGHNT, CDR2 YYREEE (reference sequence). As DNA, the CDR3 is TGTGCCAGCAGCTTGGATGGGGGGGTTAGCACAGATACGCAGTATTTT. Its translation is CASSLDGGVSTDTQYF.

CDR3 nucleotide sequence: TGTGCCAGCACCAGCGGGGGGACAGCGACCTATGCAACTAATGAAAAACTGTTTTTT. It codes for CASTSGGTATYATNEKLFF. The chain joins TRBV6-4 to TRBJ1-4; 7 nucleotides match TRBD1. Germline V gene lookup returns CDR1 MRHNA and CDR2 SNTAGT. The CDR3 runs 19 residues. Trimming at V came to 7 bases and at J to 0 bases, leaving 17 bases not matched to a gene.

This clone was picked up one time. The V call is TRBV15, the J call TRBJ1-3; D gene ambiguous. The V and J ends lost 0 bases and 1 base respectively, with 7 bases between them. The CDR3 is made up of 15 amino acids. From germline, CDR1 is LNHNV and CDR2 YYDKDF (reference sequence). This CDR3 is CATSRDGNSGNTIYF. CDR3 coding DNA: TGTGCCACCAGCAGAGATGGGAATTCTGGAAACACCATATATTTT.

For this clone: The DNA is left out, because the CDR3 cannot be placed on it with certainty; the CDR3 is given as TCRdb lists it. This sequence joins TRBV13 and TRBJ2-1; the table's D call, TRBD2, has no DNA check behind it. Germline values: CDR1 PRHDT, CDR2 FYEKMQ (reference sequence). Termini included, the CDR3 measures 16 amino acids. CDR3: CASSWGLGTSGSPGFF.

The genes are TRBV2 and TRBJ2-1, with D perhaps assigned TRBD1 or TRBD2 (5 bases each). CDR1 and CDR2 from the germline V gene are SNHLY and FYNNEI. V was trimmed by 6 bases and J by 9 bases, leaving 18 bases between them. CDR3 size: 14 residues. The CDR3 bases are TGTGCCAGCAGACGGGACGCCGCTTTCGGTGAGCAGTTCTTC. It specifies CASRRDAAFGEQFF.

J is TRBJ2-3 and V is TRBV7-9, with TRBD2 matching over 11 bases. Germline-derived CDR1 and CDR2 are SEHNR and FQNEAQ (reference sequence). Trimming removed 5 bases from V and 3 bases from J; junction bases left unmatched: 7. This CDR3 comprises 16 residues. As DNA, the CDR3 is TGTGCCAGCAGCGGGCAGGCTAGCGGGAGGACAGATACGCAGTATTTT. This gives the protein CASSGQASGRTDTQYF.

This sequence joins TRBV2 and TRBJ2-1; D might be TRBD1 (6 bases). V was shortened by 4 bases and J by 10 bases, with 20 bases between the two germline ends. The CDR3 sequence is 15 residues long. CDR1 and CDR2 (germline): SNHLY, FYNNEI. The CDR3 here is CASSVVGEIRGEQFF. The DNA of the CDR3 is TGTGCCAGCAGTGTTGTGGGGGAGATCAGGGGAGAGCAGTTCTTC.